This T cell receptor (beta chain) originates from a study of cytotoxic CD8 clonotypes in ibrutinib-treated CLL (dated by TCRdb to the early 2020s). About the full investigation: The cohort had ten to twelve relapsed/refractory and approximately 14 treatment-naive patients; 17 to 18 were IGHV unmutated. Responses were partial in some 24 patients and complete in 2; after median about 68 months follow-up, about 14 stayed in remission and roughly twelve progressed. Response samples were taken after a median of 12 months on treatment, ranging from about 6 to 40 months. An average of roughly 250,000 productive templates and 80,000 to 100,000 productive rearrangements was obtained per sample. Of the roughly 90 people in the trial, approximately 28 had longitudinal samples available. Cryopreserved peripheral blood mononuclear cells were obtained prior to treatment, at the time of response, and at either disease progression or sustained remission. Patients were still on ibrutinib when every remission and progressive disease sample was collected. The paper as a whole reports these results and caveats: Sustained-remission and progressing patients did not have matched sampling times, and lymph node repertoires were not examined. Public clonotypes were rare and either shrank or stayed stable during treatment, and the rise in clonality at ibrutinib response reflected expansion of private clonotypes. At baseline, clonality was higher than in age-matched healthy donors and showed a strong correlation with circulating CD8+ T-cell counts. An increase in clonality was observed at ibrutinib response, with clonality remaining stable during sustained remission and falling back toward baseline at progression.

The sample holds a few counts of this clone. Its recognized antigen is unknown. No much larger clone is present one base from it, and per-base qualities are unavailable. The goal of deep resolution MiSeq sequencing was a depth between 1 in 1 million and 1 in 200,000 T cells, and coverage averaged 10x per clonotype. The immunoSEQ hsTCRB Kit was used to generate TCR beta libraries. The paper's processing steps were these. Data were analyzed with ImmunoSEQ Data Assistant and ImmunoSEQ Analyzer, with V, D and J genes assigned per IMGT definitions. Clonality, which ranges from 0 to 1, was calculated by subtracting the normalized Shannon entropy of productive rearrangement frequencies from one. Public clonotype analysis was restricted to overrepresented clonotypes comprising at least 0.05% of each patient's repertoire. Some 13 repertoires from age-matched healthy donors, obtained from immuneACCESS, served as clonality controls. Here the immuneACCESS table is served through TCRdb, limited to in-frame sequences with V and J called. Missing clones are a known gap in these copies; in checked studies unresolved V genes cover under half, and the rest lacks a known reason. From that table come the V and J calls and clone size; the DNA was used to work out D and trimming. Present in this sample are approximately 45,000 clones, roughly 69% of which were seen just once. The ten largest clonotypes hold roughly 13% of the sample.

The time point label of this sample denotes: approximately eleven months on ibrutinib. For TCR beta library preparation, roughly 2 micrograms of genomic DNA were extracted from the cryopreserved PBMCs. High-throughput TCR beta sequencing was performed on longitudinal blood samples from CLL patients receiving ibrutinib monotherapy. The patients took part in an open-label, single-center phase 2 trial of ibrutinib monotherapy. Spanning cysteine to phenylalanine, the CDR3 consists of 11 amino acids. Only the CDR3 DNA is retained, 33 bases long and in frame from the first base. The germline V gene encodes CDR1 MNHNS and CDR2 SASEGT. The junction shows trimming of 8 bases on V and 10 bases on J, and the gene matches do not reach 6 bases of it.

This receptor chain uses TRBV6-1 and TRBJ1-1; TRBD1 agrees with 8 junctional bases. The receptor comes from a human donor with chronic lymphocytic leukemia. This specimen consisted of PBMCs, obtained after 12 months of ibrutinib treatment. The sequenced DNA is TGTGCCAGCTACCGTGACAGGGGAGCTTTCTTT. This encodes CASYRDRGAFF.